A selection of T cell receptor beta chains follows, all from one sample in a study of control samples from healthy donors and cancer patients. Assay: immunoSEQ multiplex PCR; the TCRdb copy retains only in-frame clones and omits some. The data contain about 120,000 clones, 85% to 90% of them singletons. Sequencing used PBMCs. These receptors all come from a woman aged 50 to 65 with colorectal cancer. The CDR3 runs from the conserved cysteine through the conserved F or W. Each record gives: clone size, CDR3 length, D gene, V gene, J gene, CDR3 protein. A D gene is named only where the DNA matches it firmly. The listing skips clone size in some rows; elsewhere it reads once, few, many or a size class.

>NA|13|NA|TRBV27|TRBJ1-1
CASRQRDHTEAFF
>NA|16|NA|TRBV7-2|TRBJ2-7
CASSLTAGLTPYEQYF
>once|15|TRBD2|TRBV3-1/TRBV3-2|TRBJ2-7
CASSHGSGGSREQYF
>NA|13|NA|TRBV7-9|TRBJ2-1
CASSFRAGNEQFF
>NA|15|TRBD1|TRBV2|TRBJ1-1
CASGDPGQVRGEAFF
>NA|14|NA|TRBV6-5|TRBJ2-1
CASSYDRAYNEQFF
>NA|14|NA|TRBV6-5|TRBJ1-1
CASSYGPPNTEAFF
>NA|16|TRBD2|TRBV27|TRBJ2-7
CASSRKGLAEFYEQYF
>NA|15|TRBD1|TRBV5-1|TRBJ1-1
CASMVGGFTNTEAFF
>NA|13|NA|TRBV9|TRBJ2-1
CASSVGEYNEQFF
>NA|13|NA|TRBV2|TRBJ2-4
CASSAGHINIQYF
>NA|11|NA|TRBV20-1|TRBJ1-1
CSARVGTEAFF
>NA|14|NA|TRBV9|TRBJ1-4
CASSPGNSLVKLFF
>NA|13|NA|TRBV11-2|TRBJ1-4
CASGRDHNEKLFF
>NA|14|TRBD1|TRBV5-1|TRBJ1-2
CASTLTGGAPGYTF
>NA|11|NA|TRBV20-1|TRBJ1-2
CSARAGDGYTF
>few|14|TRBD1|TRBV20-1|TRBJ1-2
CSASRRGLDYGYTF
>NA|15|TRBD1|TRBV19|TRBJ2-4
CASSSRQGEGSVQYF
>once|14|NA|TRBV27|TRBJ1-5
CASSSGYSNQPQHF
>once|12|NA|TRBV5-8|TRBJ2-1
CASRRGSGEQFF
>NA|15|TRBD1|TRBV7-2|TRBJ1-5
CASSTDRVGNQPQHF
>NA|17|TRBD2|TRBV7-2|TRBJ2-1
CASSLGLAGAPYNEQFF
>NA|13|NA|TRBV28|TRBJ2-7
CASSLYFGYEQYF
>few|12|TRBD1|TRBV9|TRBJ1-2
CASSVERTGLTF
>NA|13|NA|TRBV7-3|TRBJ2-7
CASSPGYNYEQYF
>NA|17|TRBD2|TRBV7-9|TRBJ2-2
CASSLGTSGFTAGELFF
>NA|14|NA|TRBV27|TRBJ1-1
CASSPADYGTEAFF
>NA|14|TRBD1|TRBV7-3|TRBJ1-6
CASSWGQGHSPLHF
>NA|14|NA|TRBV6-1|TRBJ2-7
CASSDSFAPTEQYF